These 11 T cell receptor beta chains came from one sample sequenced in a study of graft-versus-host responses after intestinal transplantation. Their target antigens are unknown. The data were produced by immunoSEQ multiplex PCR, yet TCRdb's version contains in-frame clones alone and is incomplete. The table records around 49,000 clones, more than 80% of them present only once. This sample comprised unstimulated CD4+ T cells sorted from spleen or lymph node cells, obtained before transplant. These receptors all come from a human donor who was the organ donor for an intestinal transplant.

The V gene is TRBV5-1, the J gene TRBJ1-1; TRBD1 is a possible D gene (6 bases). Germline CDR1 and CDR2: SGHRS and YFSETQ. The CDR3 runs 15 residues. Trimming pared 1 base from V and 0 bases from J, leaving 10 bases between. The CDR3 sequence is CASSLSTGMNTEAFF. In DNA, the CDR3 is TGCGCCAGCAGCTTGTCGACAGGAATGAACACTGAAGCTTTCTTT.

The rearrangement uses TRBV28 and TRBJ2-7, with D possibly being TRBD2 (6 bases). The CDR3 consists of 14 residues. Germline V CDR1 and CDR2: MDHEN, SYDVKM. The germline V and J ends were trimmed by 7 bases and 1 base, with 14 bases remaining between them. The CDR3 coding sequence is TGTGCCAGCACCCGACTGGGGGGATCCTACGAGCAGTACTTC. Amino acid sequence: CASTRLGGSYEQYF.

The rearrangement links TRBV19 to TRBJ1-5, with TRBD1 identical over 8 bases. The CDR3 totals 15 residues. Germline V gene lookup returns CDR1 LNHDA and CDR2 SQIVND (reference sequence). With V trimmed by 3 bases and J by 5 bases, 6 bases remained unmatched. CDR3 sequence: CASSMMGTGYQPQHF. The DNA for the CDR3 is TGTGCCAGTAGTATGATGGGGACAGGATATCAGCCCCAGCATTTT.

This clone was seen a few times. The genes are TRBV6-4 and TRBJ2-7, with 9 positions matching TRBD2. Germline V gene data show CDR1 as MRHNA and CDR2 as SNTAGT. The CDR3 has 15 residues. Trimming took 5 bases from V and 1 from J; bases not matched to a gene: 6. The CDR3 DNA follows: TGTGCCAGCAGTCTCCCTAGCGGGAATTCCTACGAGCAGTACTTC. Protein product: CASSLPSGNSYEQYF.

V is TRBV19 and J is TRBJ1-1; 10 bases are a match to TRBD1. Trimming removed 5 bases from V and 1 base from J; junction bases left unmatched: 7. CDR1 and CDR2 (germline): LNHDA, SQIVND (reference sequence). The CDR3 spans 16 residues. The CDR3: CASSSPGQGKNTEAFF. The CDR3 DNA reads TGTGCCAGTAGTTCCCCGGGACAGGGGAAGAACACTGAAGCTTTCTTT.

The CDR3 DNA sequence: TGTGCCTGGAGTGTTACCAGGGTGGATGAAAAACTGTTTTTT. It codes for CAWSVTRVDEKLFF. The chain uses TRBV30 and TRBJ1-4; D may be TRBD1 (5 bases). The CDR3 contains 14 residues. The germline CDR1 and CDR2 sequences are GTSNPN and SVGIG (reference sequence). Trimming shortened V by 0 bases and J by 6 bases, and 11 bases separated the two germline ends.

The chain joins TRBV28 to TRBJ1-1; TRBD1 matches 8 bases. Trimming removed 6 bases from V and 0 bases from J; junction bases left unmatched: 6. This CDR3 has 15 residues. Germline V CDR1 and CDR2: MDHEN, SYDVKM. This chain's CDR3 is CASRGSRGLNTEAFF. Here the CDR3 DNA reads TGTGCCAGCAGGGGCTCCAGGGGGCTGAACACTGAAGCTTTCTTT.

The gene calls are TRBV19 and TRBJ1-1; weak D call: TRBD1 (6 bases). Germline V gives CDR1 LNHDA, CDR2 SQIVND (reference sequence). Trimming took 3 bases from V and 0 from J, leaving 14 bases between them. The CDR3 runs 16 residues. CDR3 sequence: CASSMLRGGVNTEAFF. The CDR3 nucleotides are TGTGCCAGTAGTATGTTGCGAGGGGGAGTGAACACTGAAGCTTTCTTT. The variable domain in full, with the rest retrieved from reference TRBV19 and TRBJ1-1, is DGGITQSPKYLFRKEGQNVTLSCEQNLNHDAMYWYRQDPGQGLRLIYYSQIVNDFQKGDIAEGYSVSREKKESFPLTVTSAQKNPTAFYLCASSMLRGGVNTEAFFGQGTRLTVV.

The rearrangement links TRBV28 to TRBJ2-1; TRBD2 is a possible D gene (6 bases). Per germline, CDR1 MDHEN and CDR2 SYDVKM. V shed 5 bases and J shed 10 bases, with 12 bases lying between them. This CDR3 comprises 12 residues. CDR3 loop: CASSPRLVEQFF. The CDR3 DNA sequence: TGTGCCAGCAGTCCGAGACTAGTCGAGCAGTTCTTC. Full variable domain (outside the CDR3, taken from reference TRBV28 and TRBJ2-1): DVKVTQSSRYLVKRTGEKVFLECVQDMDHENMFWYRQDPGLGLRLIYFSYDVKMKEKGDIPEGYSVSREKKERFSLILESASTNQTSMYLCASSPRLVEQFFGPGTRLTVL.

The chain links TRBV28 to TRBJ2-2, with D possibly being TRBD1 (5 bases). Germline V gene data show CDR1 as MDHEN and CDR2 as SYDVKM. Trimming took 6 bases from V and 0 from J, leaving 11 bases between them. The CDR3 loop spans 15 amino acids. The CDR3 sequence is CASSSTATNTGELFF. The CDR3 DNA follows: TGTGCCAGCAGCTCGACAGCGACGAACACCGGGGAGCTGTTTTTT.

This clone was detected once. This rearrangement joins TRBV4-2 to TRBJ2-3; TRBD2 is a possible D gene (5 bases). The germline gives CDR1 LGHNA, CDR2 YNFKEQ. The V end lost 0 bases, the J end lost 4 bases, and 8 bases lay between the germline ends. The length of the CDR3 is 14 residues. Here the CDR3 reads CASSQDSAADTQYF. CDR3 DNA: TGTGCCAGCAGCCAAGATTCAGCGGCAGATACGCAGTATTTT.